This T cell receptor (beta chain) is from a study of long-term antiretroviral therapy in people with HIV. The immunoSEQ assay was v3.0, run at survey level. Assay used: immunoSEQ multiplex PCR; TCRdb lists only in-frame clones, some missing. Of around 34,000 clones in the sample, 80% were seen once. For this clone: Its specificity is unknown.

The CDR3 has 13 residues. Per germline, CDR1 SGDLS and CDR2 YYNGEE. Between the trimmed V and J ends, which lost 0 bases and 4 bases, there was a span of 8 bases. Study-level results: Clones that had undergone expansion before ART dominated the repertoire at all time points. Repertoires from HIV showed CDR3 length ranges narrower than those of controls.

Every participant gave one or more pre-ART and two or more post-ART PBMC samples. Every specimen held between roughly 0.95-10 million cryopreserved PBMC. These were thawed and washed before DNA extraction. This sequence originates from a man aged 18 to 29 with HIV. The sequenced sample was unsorted PBMCs, obtained 1.5 years after starting antiretroviral therapy. The chain carries TRBV9 and TRBJ2-7; D is possibly TRBD2 (6 bases). CDR3 sequence (DNA): TGTGCCAGCAGCGTAGACCGGGGGTACGAGCAGTACTTC. It specifies CASSVDRGYEQYF. The variable domain in full, completed from reference TRBV9 and TRBJ2-7, reads DSGVTQTPKHLITATGQRVTLRCSPRSGDLSVYWYQQSLDQGLQFLIQYYNGEERAKGNILERFSAQQFPDLHSELNLSSLELGDSALYFCASSVDRGYEQYFGPGTRLTVT.